The 23 T cell receptor beta chains listed next were all sequenced from one sample in a study of T-cell reconstitution after alpha-beta-depleted transplantation in children. Researchers prepared the TCRbeta library using unique molecular identifiers, the study reports. TCRdb reanalysed the PCR reads using MiXCR and keeps one entry per CDR3 protein. The table lists about 420,000 distinct CDR3 sequences, roughly 15% of them singletons. Specimen: PBMCs, mostly from graft donor cells, collected 360 days after TCRalphabeta/CD19-depleted stem cell transplant. The origin of the receptors is a boy younger than two who had a stem cell transplant for Wiskott-Aldrich syndrome, so the T cells may come from the graft donor.

This clonotype was recorded many times. V gene TRBV4-1 combines with J gene TRBJ2-7; 12 nucleotides match TRBD2. In germline, CDR1 is MGHRA, CDR2 YSYEKL. Trimming at V came to 3 bases and at J to 1 base, leaving 10 bases not matched to a gene. This CDR3 has 18 residues. This CDR3 reads CASSHFPQLAGGSYEQYF. The CDR3 nucleotides are TGCGCCAGCAGCCATTTCCCCCAACTAGCGGGGGGATCCTACGAGCAGTACTTC.

The rearrangement uses TRBV20-1 and TRBJ1-4; D is unresolved. This CDR3 is built from 15 residues. The germline CDR1 and CDR2 sequences are DFQATT and SNEGSKA (reference sequence). V lost 2 bases and J lost 8, with 18 bases in between. CDR3 region: CSARNVWETGEKLFF. CDR3 bases: TGCAGTGCTAGAAACGTTTGGGAGACGGGAGAAAAACTGTTTTTT.

This clonotype was found many times. The genes are TRBV5-1 and TRBJ2-3; D unresolved. This CDR3 is built from 15 residues. Per germline, CDR1 SGHRS and CDR2 YFSETQ. V lost 4 bases and J 3 bases, leaving 15 bases between the germline ends. The CDR3 loop reads CASSLGVASTDTQYF. For the CDR3, the DNA is TGCGCCAGCAGCCTCGGAGTGGCTTCTACAGATACGCAGTATTTT.

The genes are TRBV10-3 and TRBJ2-3; D remains ambiguous. The germline V gene encodes CDR1 ENHRY and CDR2 SYGVKD. V was shortened by 5 bases and J by 0 bases, with 3 bases between the two germline ends. The CDR3 is made up of 12 amino acids. The CDR3 DNA reads as TGTGCCATCAGTCTGAGCACAGATACGCAGTATTTT. This encodes CAISLSTDTQYF.

Points on this clonotype: A read error may explain this, as a much larger clone is one base away. The chain uses TRBV5-5 and TRBJ2-1; TRBD2 agrees at 14 bases. Germline CDR1 reads SGHKS; CDR2 reads YYEKEE (reference sequence). This CDR3 is 15 amino acids long. CDR3: CASSSGLAGENEKFF. Here the CDR3 DNA reads TGTGCCAGCAGCTCGGGACTAGCGGGGGAAAATGAGAAGTTCTTC.

In this sample, this clonotype turned up many times. The chain is built from TRBV20-1 and TRBJ2-2; tentatively, D is TRBD2 (5 bases). There are 17 residues in the CDR3. CDR1 and CDR2 (germline): DFQATT, SNEGSKA (reference sequence). Deletions cut 3 bases from V and 6 bases from J, with 23 bases between. DNA of the CDR3: TGCAGTGCTAGGGGCCCCGGGCCACACCGGAGGTCCGGGGAGCTGTTTTTT. Encoded protein: CSARGPGPHRRSGELFF.

The chain is built from TRBV20-1 and TRBJ1-5; perhaps TRBD1 as D (5 bases). Germline lookup yields CDR1 DFQATT and CDR2 SNEGSKA (reference sequence). The CDR3 covers 14 residues. V shed 6 bases and J shed 4 bases, with 16 bases lying between them. In DNA form, the CDR3 reads TGCAGTGCCATAAATAGGGGCCGTAATCAGCCCCAGCATTTT. This encodes CSAINRGRNQPQHF.

This clonotype was recorded a few times. The chain has TRBV12-3 or TRBV12-4 and TRBJ2-3, with 9 bases identical to TRBD2. V lost 3 bases to trimming and J lost 3 bases; unmatched junction nucleotides: 10. The CDR3 sequence is 17 residues long. The CDR3 here is CASSFVLGTSGTDTQYF. The CDR3 DNA follows: TGTGCCAGCAGTTTTGTCCTGGGAACTAGCGGGACAGATACGCAGTATTTT.

The chain has TRBV7-9 and TRBJ2-5; D is unresolved. Deletions cut 2 bases from V and 5 bases from J, with 9 bases between. Germline assignment: CDR1 SEHNR and CDR2 FQNEAQ (reference sequence). The CDR3 is made up of 13 amino acids. The CDR3 reads CASSLPRRETQYF. The CDR3, as DNA: TGTGCCAGCAGCTTACCGAGGCGGGAGACCCAGTACTTC.

There are a few counts of this clonotype. The chain couples TRBV7-2 to TRBJ1-1; D perhaps matches TRBD1 (5 bases). Per the germline V gene, CDR1 is SGHTA and CDR2 is FQGNSA. The V and J ends lost 0 bases and 6 bases respectively, with 11 bases between them. This CDR3 has 14 amino acids. The DNA of the CDR3 is TGTGCCAGCAGCTTAGCTCTAGGGGAGCCTGAAGCTTTCTTT. Its protein product is CASSLALGEPEAFF.

This clonotype has a handful of counts. V and J are TRBV29-1 and TRBJ2-7; 10 nucleotides match TRBD1. Germline V gene lookup returns CDR1 SQVTM and CDR2 ANQGSEA. This CDR3 has 14 residues. The junction had 3 bases not matched to a gene; V was cut back by 4 bases and J by 0 bases. CDR3 in amino acids: CSVGQGATSYEQYF. CDR3 sequence (DNA): TGCAGCGTTGGACAGGGGGCCACCTCCTACGAGCAGTACTTC.

This clonotype occurred a few times. The chain has TRBV10-3 and TRBJ2-7; no reliable D call. The V end was cut by 9 bases, the J end by 1 base, with 16 bases between. This CDR3 has 14 amino acids. Germline CDR1 and CDR2: ENHRY and SYGVKD. CDR3 sequence reads: CAIREKPRSYEQYF. For the CDR3, the DNA is TGTGCCATAAGAGAAAAACCACGTTCCTACGAGCAGTACTTC.

J is TRBJ1-6 and V is TRBV7-2; D ambiguous. CDR3 length: 12 amino acids. V lost 0 bases to trimming and J lost 15 bases, with 9 bases between them. CDR1 is SGHTA and CDR2 is FQGNSA in the germline V gene. The CDR3 DNA follows: TGTGCCAGCAGCTTAGCCTGGGAGGACCTCCACTTT. This encodes CASSLAWEDLHF. Full variable domain (missing parts from reference TRBV7-2 and TRBJ1-6): GAGVSQSPSNKVTEKGKDVELRCDPISGHTALYWYRQSLGQGLEFLIYFQGNSAPDKSGLPSDRFSAERTGGSVSTLTIQRTQQEDSAVYLCASSLAWEDLHFGNGTRLTVT.

The gene calls are TRBV28 and TRBJ2-1; maybe TRBD2 (6 bases). The CDR3 contains 18 residues. The V gene's germline CDR1 is MDHEN and CDR2 SYDVKM. The CDR3 DNA reads TGTACCATCAGTTTAGCTCTTAGACTAGTCCCCTCCTACAATGAGCAGTTCTTC. It codes for CTISLALRLVPSYNEQFF.

The CDR3 here is CSARGQGGGAETQYF. The CDR3 DNA reads TGCAGTGCTAGGGGACAGGGCGGAGGGGCAGAGACCCAGTACTTC. The chain joins TRBV20-1 to TRBJ2-5; 9 bases are shared with TRBD1. This CDR3 region has 15 residues. The germline V gene encodes CDR1 DFQATT and CDR2 SNEGSKA (reference sequence). With V trimmed by 3 bases and J by 4 bases, 9 bases remained unmatched.

This clonotype was recorded at least ten times. The chain employs TRBV2 and TRBJ1-5, with D possibly being TRBD1 (6 bases). Germline V gives CDR1 SNHLY, CDR2 FYNNEI. The CDR3 is 15 residues long. V was shortened by 4 bases and J by 5 bases, with 15 bases between the two germline ends. CDR3 loop: CASSAGGRGYQPQHF. The CDR3 region has the DNA TGTGCCAGCAGTGCCGGGGGCCGGGGTTATCAGCCCCAGCATTTT.

V and J are TRBV27 and TRBJ2-1; the D is unclear. The V end lost 2 bases, the J end lost 1 base, and 18 bases lay between the germline ends. CDR3 length equals 18 residues. The germline V gene encodes CDR1 MNHEY and CDR2 SMNVEV (reference sequence). This CDR3 reads CASSLRPDPFISYNEQFF. The CDR3 coding sequence is TGTGCCAGCAGTTTACGCCCGGACCCCTTTATTTCCTACAATGAGCAGTTCTTC.

The table lists this clonotype with a few counts. The junction does not match germline at one end; this may be a read error. The chain links TRBV5-1 to TRBJ2-3, with 8 bases lining up with TRBD2. Germline lookup yields CDR1 SGHRS and CDR2 YFSETQ. The CDR3 is 15 residues long. This CDR3 is CASSLVLAGTDTQYF. CDR3 sequence (DNA): TGTGCCAGCAGCTTGGTTTTAGCGGGAACAGATACGCAGTATTTT.

The sample holds a few counts of this clonotype. The chain couples TRBV12-3 or TRBV12-4 to TRBJ2-7; D call uncertain. The CDR3 has 15 residues. Trimming removed 10 bases from V and 4 bases from J, with 23 bases in between. This chain's CDR3 is CAIPKGQALSYEQYF. For the CDR3, the DNA is TGTGCCATTCCTAAGGGCCAGGCTCTTTCTTACGAGCAGTACTTC.

The chain joins TRBV28 to TRBJ2-3; 10 positions agree with TRBD2. V gave up 3 bases and J gave up 2 bases; unmatched junction bases: 11. Germline CDR1 MDHEN, CDR2 SYDVKM. This CDR3 is built from 18 residues. Here the CDR3 reads CASSFLAGAVRDTDTQYF. DNA for the CDR3: TGTGCCAGCAGTTTTCTAGCGGGGGCGGTCAGGGACACAGATACGCAGTATTTT.

This clonotype showed up just a few times. The chain links TRBV7-9 to TRBJ1-2, with 7 bases fitting TRBD1. J gave up 8 bases and V 2 bases, and 11 bases lay outside the gene matches. The CDR3 has 15 amino acids. The germline V gene has CDR1 SEHNR and CDR2 FQNEAQ (reference sequence). The CDR3 spells CASSLKGALGIGYTF. DNA of the CDR3: TGTGCCAGCAGCTTAAAGGGGGCGCTTGGCATAGGCTACACCTTC.

This rearrangement joins TRBV20-1 to TRBJ2-2; 10 nucleotides line up with TRBD1. Looked up from germline, CDR1 is DFQATT and CDR2 is SNEGSKA (reference sequence). The CDR3 spans 14 residues. CDR3 nucleotide sequence: TGCAGCGCGGGACAGGGGCCTGGAACCGGGGAGCTGTTTTTT. Its protein is CSAGQGPGTGELFF.

The chain joins TRBV20-1 to TRBJ2-7; D not certain. This CDR3 is 12 amino acids long. CDR1 and CDR2 (germline): DFQATT, SNEGSKA (reference sequence). With 2 bases removed from V and 0 bases from J, the gap between germline ends came to 5 bases. CDR3 DNA: TGCAGTGCTAGATTTGACTCCTACGAGCAGTACTTC. Encoded protein: CSARFDSYEQYF.